This entry features one T cell receptor beta chain sequence. This specimen comes from a study of CD8 T cells in Susac syndrome. V dropped 5 bases and J dropped 3 bases, with 10 bases sitting between them. The CDR3 is made up of 13 amino acids. The RNA, about 0.45 to 1 ug, was put through reverse transcription using random hexamers. A single record per CDR3 protein comes from TCRdb applying MiXCR to the immunoSEQ multiplex PCR reads. There are 250,000 or so distinct CDR3 sequences in the sample; about 94% occur only once, and 0.055% to 0.075% lies in the top ten. This receptor was taken from a human donor with multiple sclerosis. The sequenced material came from CD4+ T cells from PBMCs. This chain connects TRBV12-3 or TRBV12-4 to TRBJ1-2; D remains ambiguous. CDR3 region: CASSPWSHYGYTF. The CDR3 DNA reads as TGTGCCAGCAGTCCATGGTCCCACTATGGCTACACCTTC.